This T cell receptor (beta chain) stems from a study of cytomegalovirus exposure and HLA in healthy donors. The primer mix had 60 Vbeta and 13 Jbeta primers. The repertoire was sequenced with immunoSEQ multiplex PCR; TCRdb's copy has only in-frame clones and lacks some. The sample yields 120,000 to 150,000 clones, around three quarters seen once. Concerning this clone: Its antigen is unknown.

CDR3 length equals 16 residues. The germline V gene has CDR1 SGHNT and CDR2 YYREEE (reference sequence). Trimming cost V 4 bases and J 7 bases; bases outside gene matches: 12. Study-level results: Based on reports, TCR beta sequences accurately predicted HLA-A and HLA-B alleles for most subjects. Fewer N-insertions than the approximately 680-donor mean were reportedly shown by an Asian-associated ancestry cluster in a later analysis. Three of the chains that were CMV-associated were confirmed in vitro to be specific for CMV antigens.

This receptor was obtained from a man in his forties in good health and CMV-seropositive. The chain uses TRBV5-4 and TRBJ2-3, with TRBD2 matching 10 bases. Sequencing input: PBMCs. The CDR3 protein is CASSTLAGGLPYTQYF. The CDR3 coding sequence is TGTGCCAGCAGCACCTTAGCGGGAGGACTTCCTTATACGCAGTATTTT.